These 27 T cell receptor beta chains were sequenced from one sample in a study of OX40 agonist ivuxolimab in advanced cancers. The repertoire was sequenced with immunoSEQ multiplex PCR; TCRdb's copy has only in-frame clones and lacks some. The repertoire holds some 42,000 clones, with 85% to 90% as singletons. The material sequenced was CD4+ or CD8+ T cells sorted from blood, taken in a trial of the OX40 agonist ivuxolimab. These receptors were taken from an adult with an advanced solid tumor such as melanoma, head and neck, liver or kidney cancer.

The rearrangement links TRBV15 to TRBJ2-3, with 9 bases fitting TRBD2. This CDR3 is built from 18 residues. V shed 6 bases and J 3 bases; nucleotides not matched to a gene: 16. From germline, CDR1 is LNHNV and CDR2 YYDKDF (reference sequence). CDR3 nucleotide sequence: TGTGCCACCAGGACTATGCGAAGGATTAGCGGGAGTACAGATACGCAGTATTTT. Its translation: CATRTMRRISGSTDTQYF.

V usage is TRBV11-2 and J usage is TRBJ2-7; D might be TRBD2 (7 bases). This CDR3 is 16 amino acids long. In germline, CDR1 is SGHAT, CDR2 FQNNGV. Trimming shortened V by 0 bases and J by 0 bases, and 12 bases separated the two germline ends. CDR3 nucleotides: TGTGCCAGCAGCTTAGAGGGGGGGCTACTCTCCTACGAGCAGTACTTC. Encoded protein: CASSLEGGLLSYEQYF.

The chain carries TRBV7-9 and TRBJ2-3, with 9 nucleotides matching TRBD2. V trimming: 5 bases; J trimming: 0 bases; junction bases outside the gene matches: 12. The CDR3 is 18 amino acids. Per the germline V gene, CDR1 is SEHNR and CDR2 is FQNEAQ (reference sequence). CDR3 coding DNA: TGTGCCAGCAGCCCCTCCCCTAGCGGGGCCCCTAGCACAGATACGCAGTATTTT. It specifies CASSPSPSGAPSTDTQYF.

CDR3 sequence reads: CAWSFNPTGFGMDIQYF. CDR3 sequence (DNA): TGTGCCTGGAGTTTTAACCCTACAGGGTTCGGGATGGACATTCAGTACTTC. The rearrangement uses TRBV30 and TRBJ2-4, with D tentatively TRBD1 (6 bases). The CDR3 loop spans 17 amino acids. Trimming stripped 2 bases from V and 8 bases from J, with 25 bases between. Germline loops: CDR1 GTSNPN, CDR2 SVGIG (reference sequence).

This clone was recorded once. This sequence joins TRBV15 and TRBJ2-5; D is unclear. V shed 0 bases and J shed 0 bases, with 11 bases lying between them. The CDR3 runs 16 residues. Germline V gene lookup returns CDR1 LNHNV and CDR2 YYDKDF (reference sequence). This CDR3 reads CATSRDRSAYQETQYF. For the CDR3, the DNA is TGTGCCACCAGCAGAGATCGGAGTGCGTACCAAGAGACCCAGTACTTC.

The chain combines TRBV4-3 with TRBJ1-1, with unresolved D. The CDR3 covers 13 residues. Germline V gene data show CDR1 as LGHNA and CDR2 as YSLEER. V gave up 3 bases and J gave up 2 bases, with 7 bases separating them. The CDR3 region has the DNA TGCGCCAGCAGCCAGAGACCTAACACTGAAGCTTTCTTT. It yields the protein CASSQRPNTEAFF.

This rearrangement joins TRBV28 to TRBJ2-3, with 10 bases aligning to TRBD2. The CDR3 runs 15 residues. Germline-derived CDR1 and CDR2 are MDHEN and SYDVKM. The V segment lost 4 bases and the J segment 4 bases; nucleotides outside the gene matches: 5. This CDR3 reads CASSSIAGGSDTQYF. CDR3 bases: TGTGCCAGCAGTTCCATAGCGGGAGGTTCAGATACGCAGTATTTT.

V gene TRBV28 combines with J gene TRBJ1-3; 7 bases fit TRBD1. The germline gives CDR1 MDHEN, CDR2 SYDVKM. This CDR3 is 20 amino acids long. The junction had 17 bases not matched to a gene; V was cut back by 3 bases and J by 0 bases. CDR3 sequence reads: CASSLTLDYRGSFSGNTIYF. The CDR3 coding sequence is TGTGCCAGCAGTTTGACACTGGATTACAGGGGAAGCTTCTCTGGAAACACCATATATTTT.

This chain connects TRBV19 to TRBJ1-1; maybe TRBD1 (6 bases). The CDR3 covers 16 residues. Trimming stripped 4 bases from V and 3 bases from J, with 18 bases between. Germline V CDR1 and CDR2: LNHDA, SQIVND (reference sequence). CDR3 amino acids: CASSTGEVGWHTEAFF. In DNA, the CDR3 is TGTGCCAGTAGTACAGGGGAAGTTGGGTGGCACACTGAAGCTTTCTTT.

The chain links TRBV4-3 to TRBJ2-1; D is unclear. CDR1 is LGHNA, CDR2 YSLEER, per germline. Trimming took off 0 bases at V and 7 bases at J, with 7 bases between the two ends. This CDR3 region has 13 residues. CDR3 residues: CASSQERTNEQFF. The CDR3 DNA reads TGCGCCAGCAGCCAAGAAAGGACGAATGAGCAGTTCTTC.

V and J are TRBV27 and TRBJ1-2; D is uncertain. Germline V gene data show CDR1 as MNHEY and CDR2 as SMNVEV (reference sequence). The CDR3 contains 13 residues. The V end lost 6 bases, the J end lost 6 bases, and 14 bases lay between the germline ends. The CDR3 DNA reads TGTGCCAGCAGGAGGGCGTTGAACCATGGCTACACCTTC. This sequence encodes CASRRALNHGYTF.

This clone has only one observation. The J gene is TRBJ2-1, the V gene TRBV7-9, with TRBD2 matching 14 bases. The V and J ends lost 5 bases and 6 bases, in that order; junction bases with no gene match: 6. There are 16 residues in the CDR3. Germline V CDR1 and CDR2: SEHNR, FQNEAQ (reference sequence). CDR3 bases: TGTGCCAGCAGCCCGCCCGGGACTAGCGGGGGCAATGAGCAGTTCTTC. Amino acids: CASSPPGTSGGNEQFF.

The chain is built from TRBV28 and TRBJ1-2; D remains ambiguous. Trimming took off 6 bases at V and 4 bases at J, with 12 bases between the two ends. CDR3 size: 13 residues. CDR1 is MDHEN and CDR2 is SYDVKM in the germline V gene. The DNA of the CDR3 is TGTGCCAGCAGGGTGGGGTTGGGCTATGGCTACACCTTC. Its translation: CASRVGLGYGYTF.

The V and J genes are TRBV28 and TRBJ1-3; 11 bases fit TRBD1. The trim removed 4 bases at V and 3 bases at J, leaving 5 bases unmatched. From germline, CDR1 is MDHEN and CDR2 SYDVKM. This CDR3 is built from 16 residues. The CDR3 bases are TGTGCCAGCAGTTCCTTCGGGACAGGGGGTGGAAACACCATATATTTT. Its protein product is CASSSFGTGGGNTIYF.

In this sample, this clone turned up once. The chain links TRBV18 to TRBJ2-5; D ambiguous. The CDR3 has 13 amino acids. Germline CDR1 is KGHSH and CDR2 is LQKENI. V dropped 6 bases and J dropped 2 bases, with 10 bases sitting between them. In DNA form, the CDR3 reads TGTGCCAGCTCCCTGGGTTCTCAAGAGACCCAGTACTTC. This codes for CASSLGSQETQYF.

In DNA, the CDR3 is TGTGCCTGGAGTCAGGGGGGATACTATGGCTACACCTTC. It is translated as CAWSQGGYYGYTF. V and J are TRBV30 and TRBJ1-2; 7 bases map to TRBD1. J lost 3 bases, V lost 2 bases, and 3 bases had no gene match. The V gene's germline CDR1 is GTSNPN and CDR2 SVGIG (reference sequence). CDR3 length: 13 residues.

The chain uses TRBV5-4 and TRBJ2-7; D assignment may be TRBD1 or TRBD2 (5 bases each). V lost 5 bases, J lost 7 bases, and 16 bases lay in between. Germline CDR1 reads SGHNT; CDR2 reads YYREEE (reference sequence). The CDR3 is made up of 13 amino acids. The chain's CDR3 is CASRPRNWGEQYF. CDR3 nucleotides: TGTGCCAGCAGGCCCCGGAACTGGGGGGAGCAGTACTTC.

The genes are TRBV4-2 and TRBJ2-2, with unresolved D. The germline V gene encodes CDR1 LGHNA and CDR2 YNFKEQ. Trimming took off 1 base at V and 3 bases at J, with 6 bases between the two ends. The length of the CDR3 is 14 residues. The CDR3 here is CASSQVADTGELFF. The CDR3 DNA reads as TGTGCCAGCAGCCAAGTGGCGGACACCGGGGAGCTGTTTTTT.

The table lists this clone with a count of one. The chain uses TRBV7-6 and TRBJ1-1, with 9 bases aligning to TRBD1. The CDR3 is 13 residues long. With V trimmed by 5 bases and J by 6 bases, 4 bases remained unmatched. The V gene's germline CDR1 is SGHVS and CDR2 FNYEAQ. CDR3 region: CASSRDRVAEAFF. The DNA for the CDR3 is TGTGCCAGCAGCCGGGACAGGGTAGCTGAAGCTTTCTTT.

The J gene is TRBJ1-6, the V gene TRBV28, with 9 bases that match TRBD1. The CDR3 contains 15 residues. The V gene end was trimmed by 6 bases and the J gene end by 8 bases; junction bases not matched to a gene: 8. Per the germline V gene, CDR1 is MDHEN and CDR2 is SYDVKM. DNA of the CDR3: TGTGCCAGCAGCACTTCAGGACAGGGGTATTCACCCCTCCACTTT. Its translation: CASSTSGQGYSPLHF.

The genes are TRBV4-3 and TRBJ2-7; 7 positions match TRBD1. Germline trimming cut 1 base from V and 7 bases from J; bases unmatched to any gene: 4. The CDR3 loop spans 13 amino acids. CDR1 is LGHNA and CDR2 is YSLEER in the germline V gene. The CDR3 protein is CASSQGARGEQYF. CDR3 DNA: TGCGCCAGCAGCCAAGGGGCCAGGGGGGAGCAGTACTTC.

The chain recombines TRBV6-6 with TRBJ2-7, with 13 bases that match TRBD2. The CDR3 runs to 16 residues. Trimming took 5 bases from V and 6 from J; bases not matched to a gene: 10. Germline V gives CDR1 MNHNY, CDR2 SVGAGI (reference sequence). DNA of the CDR3: TGTGCCAGCAGTGGACCGGGACTAGCGGGGTTGTTCGAGCAGTACTTC. This codes for CASSGPGLAGLFEQYF.

As concerns this clone: A read error may account for a junction end that differs from germline. V gene TRBV6-1 combines with J gene TRBJ2-5; 11 nucleotides line up with TRBD2. The germline CDR1 and CDR2 sequences are MNHNS and SASEGT. CDR3 size: 16 residues. The CDR3 loop reads CAGSEPLAGGQETQYF. For the CDR3, the DNA is TGTGCCGGCAGTGAACCTTTAGCGGGAGGGCAAGAGACCCAGTACTTC.

J is TRBJ2-2 and V is TRBV7-2; a weak D match, TRBD2 (6 bases). Germline loops: CDR1 SGHTA, CDR2 FQGNSA. V gave up 5 bases and J gave up 2 bases, with 12 bases separating them. The CDR3 is made up of 15 amino acids. The CDR3 here is CASSKDGSNTGELFF. The CDR3 nucleotides are TGTGCCAGCAGCAAGGACGGGAGTAACACCGGGGAGCTGTTTTTT.

J is TRBJ1-4 and V is TRBV6-6; unclear D gene. V dropped 7 bases and J dropped 3 bases, with 18 bases sitting between them. This CDR3 is built from 16 residues. CDR1 and CDR2 (germline): MNHNY, SVGAGI (reference sequence). CDR3 protein: CASTRVEAVPNEKLFF. The DNA for the CDR3 is TGTGCCAGCACCCGGGTGGAGGCAGTCCCTAATGAAAAACTGTTTTTT.

This chain links TRBV19 with TRBJ2-2; perhaps TRBD1 as D (6 bases). Trimming shortened V by 3 bases and J by 5 bases, and 19 bases separated the two germline ends. Germline V CDR1 and CDR2: LNHDA, SQIVND (reference sequence). This CDR3 is built from 17 residues. The CDR3 region has the DNA TGTGCCAGTAGTATTACGTTTACGGCAGGGGAAACCGGGGAGCTGTTTTTT. Translating gives CASSITFTAGETGELFF.

J is TRBJ2-5 and V is TRBV9; 12 bases align to TRBD2. Germline values: CDR1 SGDLS, CDR2 YYNGEE. The CDR3 contains 19 residues. The V segment lost 0 bases and the J segment 5 bases; nucleotides outside the gene matches: 14. CDR3 in amino acids: CASSVGRWSSGGAWETQYF. DNA of the CDR3: TGTGCCAGCAGCGTAGGCCGTTGGTCTAGCGGGGGGGCATGGGAGACCCAGTACTTC.